Described below is a single T cell receptor (beta chain) sequence and its context. Its antigen is not known. The entry originates in a study of T cell responses to AZD1222 COVID-19 vaccine. About the study: It was second doses at about 4 or about 12 weeks that were pooled.

After removal of 3 bases from V and 3 bases from J, the junction contained 3 bases not matched to a gene. Germline assignment: CDR1 MNHEY and CDR2 SMNVEV (reference sequence). The CDR3 length is 15 residues. TCRdb keeps only in-frame clones here, not all; method: immunoSEQ multiplex PCR. Of about 100,000 clones listed, about nine tenths were seen once; the top ten hold approximately 1.7%. Study-wide findings and caveats: Unmutated variant regions are reportedly the target of nearly half of TCRs that are spike-specific. Vaccine-associated CD4 TCRs spanned spike, dominant at 160-218 and 743-854.

This specimen consisted of peripheral blood, obtained on day 0 of AZD1222 vaccination. The clonotype was recovered from an adult in good health. J is TRBJ1-4 and V is TRBV27, with 8 bases aligning to TRBD1. In nucleotides, the CDR3 is TGTGCCAGCAGTTTCGGGGACAGGTCTAATGAAAAACTGTTTTTT. As protein: CASSFGDRSNEKLFF. Complete variable domain (other parts from reference TRBV27 and TRBJ1-4): EAQVTQNPRYLITVTGKKLTVTCSQNMNHEYMSWYRQDPGLGLRQIYYSMNVEVTDKGDVPEGYKVSRKEKRNFPLILESPSPNQTSLYFCASSFGDRSNEKLFFGSGTQLSVL.